Each of the 18 T cell receptor beta chains below was sequenced from the same sample in a study of T cell repertoires in cytomegalovirus infection. No antigens are known for them. TCRdb reanalysed the reads using MiXCR and keeps one entry per CDR3 protein. This table has approximately 110,000 distinct CDR3 sequences, around 10% appearing once. Sequencing used PBMCs, sequenced either directly or after in vitro stimulation (not recorded which). The source of these receptors is a human donor in good health (CMV status not recorded). Some clones in this sample may be carry-over from other donors' samples.

V gene TRBV28 combines with J gene TRBJ2-7; D gene uncertain. The CDR3 is made up of 12 amino acids. V shed 4 bases and J shed 4 bases, with 8 bases lying between them. Germline-derived CDR1 and CDR2 are MDHEN and SYDVKM. CDR3 DNA: TGTGCCAGCAGTTCCCTAAATTACGAGCAGTACTTC. Residues: CASSSLNYEQYF.

The chain combines TRBV27 with TRBJ1-2; 8 bases are a match to TRBD1. The CDR3 is made up of 14 amino acids. Per the germline V gene, CDR1 is MNHEY and CDR2 is SMNVEV (reference sequence). V gave up 6 bases and J gave up 5 bases; unmatched junction bases: 8. CDR3 bases: TGTGCCAGCAGCCCCAGCGGACAGGGATATGGCTACACCTTC. This gives the protein CASSPSGQGYGYTF.

This clonotype was counted ten times or more. The chain has TRBV7-6 and TRBJ1-3; D is unresolved. Trimming shortened V by 1 base and J by 0 bases, and 7 bases separated the two germline ends. The CDR3 runs 15 residues. In germline, CDR1 is SGHVS, CDR2 FNYEAQ. The CDR3 region has the DNA TGTGCCAGCAGCTTAGGGAAGACCTCTGGAAACACCATATATTTT. Translated, it gives CASSLGKTSGNTIYF.

The gene calls are TRBV25-1 and TRBJ1-1, with 7 bases matching TRBD1. The CDR3 is made up of 13 amino acids. The germline V gene encodes CDR1 MGHDK and CDR2 SYGVNS. The V segment lost 11 bases and the J segment 11 bases; nucleotides outside the gene matches: 17. For the CDR3, the DNA is TGTGCCTGCGAACCAGGGGGGACTAGGATGGCTTTCTTT. This gives the protein CACEPGGTRMAFF.

This clonotype was seen only a few times. This chain joins TRBV11-2 and TRBJ2-7, with TRBD1 matching 7 bases. The CDR3 contains 15 residues. The trim removed 0 bases at V and 5 bases at J, leaving 7 bases unmatched. CDR1 and CDR2 from the germline V gene are SGHAT and FQNNGV. The CDR3 DNA reads as TGTGCCAGCAGCTTAGACCTACCCGGGACAGACGAGCAGTACGTC. As protein: CASSLDLPGTDEQYV.

This clonotype has a count of ten or more. This chain connects TRBV19 to TRBJ2-4; 11 bases agree with TRBD2. The ends lost 6 bases at V and 0 bases at J; junction bases unmatched: 13. CDR3 length: 19 amino acids. Germline V gene lookup returns CDR1 LNHDA and CDR2 SQIVND (reference sequence). The CDR3 DNA sequence: TGTGCCAGTAGCGGTTTCCCCGGGACTAGCGGTGGAGCCAAAAACATTCAGTACTTC. Translation: CASSGFPGTSGGAKNIQYF.

The sample holds a few counts of this clonotype. The chain has TRBV4-1 and TRBJ1-1, with a tentative D call TRBD1 (5 bases). Trimming took 2 bases from V and 4 from J, leaving 17 bases between them. Germline V gene data show CDR1 as MGHRA and CDR2 as YSYEKL. The CDR3 spans 16 residues. In nucleotides, the CDR3 is TGCGCCAGCAGCCAATGGGGGATGGAGATTGGCACTGAAGCTTTCTTT. It codes for CASSQWGMEIGTEAFF.

This clonotype was seen repeatedly, ten times or more. V usage is TRBV7-8 and J usage is TRBJ1-1; maybe TRBD1 (6 bases). The V gene lost 1 base and the J gene lost 5 bases, with 17 bases spanning the gap. Germline-derived CDR1 and CDR2 are SGHVS and FQNEAQ. This CDR3 has 16 amino acids. CDR3 DNA: TGTGCCAGCAGCTTAGTGGTGACAGGCCCTAGGACTGAAGCTTTCTTT. It is translated as CASSLVVTGPRTEAFF.

V and J are TRBV4-2 and TRBJ1-3; a weak D match, TRBD1 (5 bases). Germline CDR1 is LGHNA and CDR2 is YNFKEQ. Trimming cost V 1 base and J 0 bases, with 13 bases left between them. The CDR3 sequence is 17 residues long. The CDR3 spells CASSQVSRGISGNTIYF. CDR3 nucleotide sequence: TGTGCCAGCAGCCAAGTTTCACGGGGGATCTCTGGAAACACCATATATTTT.

The V call is TRBV6-1, the J call TRBJ1-1, with 9 bases aligning to TRBD1. Germline loops: CDR1 MNHNS, CDR2 SASEGT. The junction had 8 bases not matched to a gene; V was cut back by 5 bases and J by 4 bases. This CDR3 comprises 15 residues. CDR3 sequence (DNA): TGTGCCAGCAGTTCCTTACAGGGGGCGGTCACTGAAGCTTTCTTT. Translating gives CASSSLQGAVTEAFF.

The chain uses TRBV12-3 or TRBV12-4 and TRBJ1-1, with 9 bases lining up with TRBD1. Trimming took 5 bases from V and 4 from J; bases not matched to a gene: 11. The CDR3 covers 16 residues. The CDR3 DNA sequence: TGTGCCAGCAGTCCGGGACAGGGAAGAAAGGGCACTGAAGCTTTCTTT. Its protein product is CASSPGQGRKGTEAFF.

Ten or more counts support this clonotype. The gene calls are TRBV7-2 and TRBJ2-7; 8 bases map to TRBD1. V trimming: 5 bases; J trimming: 2 bases; junction bases outside the gene matches: 11. The CDR3 extends over 16 amino acids. CDR1 SGHTA and CDR2 FQGNSA come from the germline V gene. In nucleotides, the CDR3 is TGTGCCAGCAGCCCCTTGCGACAGGGGCCCGCCTACGAGCAGTACTTC. Translation: CASSPLRQGPAYEQYF.

This clonotype was observed at least ten times. The rearrangement uses TRBV7-2 and TRBJ2-1, with 7 bases that match TRBD2. The CDR3 spans 16 residues. In germline, CDR1 is SGHTA, CDR2 FQGNSA. The V segment lost 3 bases and the J segment 0 bases; nucleotides outside the gene matches: 5. CDR3: CASSFTSSGSYNEQFF. CDR3 DNA: TGTGCCAGCAGCTTCACCTCTAGCGGCTCCTACAATGAGCAGTTCTTC.

This clonotype was detected a few times. The rearrangement joins TRBV28 to TRBJ2-7, with TRBD1 matching over 12 bases. The CDR3 has 16 residues. Unmatched junction bases numbered 8, after V lost 6 bases and J lost 2 bases. Per the germline V gene, CDR1 is MDHEN and CDR2 is SYDVKM. The CDR3 is CASSSPRDRGPYEQYF. In nucleotides, the CDR3 is TGTGCCAGCAGCTCCCCCCGGGACAGGGGGCCCTACGAGCAGTACTTC.

The V and J genes are TRBV11-1 and TRBJ2-2; D gene ambiguous. Germline V gives CDR1 SGHAT, CDR2 FQDESV (reference sequence). Trimming removed 3 bases at V and 1 base at J, with 9 bases between. CDR3 length equals 15 residues. This CDR3 is CASSLNGLNTGELFF. The CDR3 DNA sequence: TGTGCCAGCAGCTTGAATGGGCTGAACACCGGGGAGCTGTTTTTT.

Worth noting for this clonotype: This could be a read error, since a much larger clone is one nucleotide away. The CDR3 carries no conserved terminal phenylalanine or tryptophan, so it likely arises from a read error. The gene calls are TRBV12-5 and TRBJ2-1, with a possible D match to TRBD2 (6 bases). The CDR3 has 15 amino acids. Germline-derived CDR1 and CDR2 are LGHNT and FRNRAP. With 5 bases removed from V and 0 bases from J, the gap between germline ends came to 11 bases. Written as DNA, the CDR3 is TGTGCTAGTGGTCTCGGGGGAAGCTCCTACAATGAGCAGTTCTCC. Its translation is CASGLGGSSYNEQFS.

In this sample, this clonotype turned up a few times. This chain joins TRBV24-1 and TRBJ2-1, with a tentative D call TRBD1 (5 bases). CDR3 length: 15 amino acids. Trimming stripped 0 bases from V and 9 bases from J, with 14 bases between. Germline CDR1 KGHDR, CDR2 SFDVKD. The CDR3, as DNA: TGTGCCACCAGTGATTTGCGCGGACACCGAGGTGAGCAGTTCTTC. As protein: CATSDLRGHRGEQFF.

This clonotype turned up a few times. J is TRBJ2-7 and V is TRBV7-9; D is undetermined. CDR3 length: 13 residues. The ends were cut back, 3 bases at V and 5 bases at J, with 11 bases in the middle. Per germline, CDR1 SEHNR and CDR2 FQNEAQ (reference sequence). The CDR3 DNA follows: TGTGCCAGCAGCTTGGGCCTACGTAACGAGCAGTACTTC. Translation: CASSLGLRNEQYF.